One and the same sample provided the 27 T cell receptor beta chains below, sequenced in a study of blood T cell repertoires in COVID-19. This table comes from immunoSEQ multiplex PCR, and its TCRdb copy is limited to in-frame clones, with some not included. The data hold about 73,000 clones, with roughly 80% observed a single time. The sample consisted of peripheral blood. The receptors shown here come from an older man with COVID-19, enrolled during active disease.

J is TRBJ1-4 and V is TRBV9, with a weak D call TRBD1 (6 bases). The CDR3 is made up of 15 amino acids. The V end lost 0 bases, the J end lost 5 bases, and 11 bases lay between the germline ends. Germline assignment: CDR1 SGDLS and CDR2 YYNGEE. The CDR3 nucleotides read TGTGCCAGCAGCGTAGGGGCAGGGGCAAATGAAAAACTGTTTTTT. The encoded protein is CASSVGAGANEKLFF.

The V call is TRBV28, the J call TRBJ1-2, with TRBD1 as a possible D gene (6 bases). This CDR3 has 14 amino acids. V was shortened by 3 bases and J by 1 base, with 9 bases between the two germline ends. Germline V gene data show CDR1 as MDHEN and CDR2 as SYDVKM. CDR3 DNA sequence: TGTGCCAGCAGTTTGGGGGCCGGTAACTATGGCTACACCTTC. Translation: CASSLGAGNYGYTF.

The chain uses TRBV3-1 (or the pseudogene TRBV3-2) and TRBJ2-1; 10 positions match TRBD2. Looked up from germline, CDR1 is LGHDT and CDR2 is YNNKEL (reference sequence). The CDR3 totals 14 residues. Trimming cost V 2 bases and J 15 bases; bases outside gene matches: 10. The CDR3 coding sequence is TGTGCCAGCAGCCAAATGGGGCTAGCGGGAGAATGGTTCTTC. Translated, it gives CASSQMGLAGEWFF.

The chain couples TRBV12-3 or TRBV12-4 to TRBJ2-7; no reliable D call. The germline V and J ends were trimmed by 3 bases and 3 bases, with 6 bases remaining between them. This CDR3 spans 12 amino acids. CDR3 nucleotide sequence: TGTGCCAGCAGTTTGCTAGTCTACGAGCAGTACTTC. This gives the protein CASSLLVYEQYF.

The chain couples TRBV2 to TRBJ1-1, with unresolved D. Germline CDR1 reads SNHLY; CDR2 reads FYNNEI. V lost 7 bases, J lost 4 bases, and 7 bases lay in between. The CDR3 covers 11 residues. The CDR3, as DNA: TGTGCCAGCATTGTAATCACTGAAGCTTTCTTT. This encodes CASIVITEAFF.

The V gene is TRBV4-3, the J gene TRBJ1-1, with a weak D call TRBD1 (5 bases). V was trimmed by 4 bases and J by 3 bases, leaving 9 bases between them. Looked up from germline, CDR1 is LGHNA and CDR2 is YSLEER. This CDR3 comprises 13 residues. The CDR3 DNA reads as TGCGCCAGCAGCCGGGGCTGGGACACTGAAGCTTTCTTT. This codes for CASSRGWDTEAFF.

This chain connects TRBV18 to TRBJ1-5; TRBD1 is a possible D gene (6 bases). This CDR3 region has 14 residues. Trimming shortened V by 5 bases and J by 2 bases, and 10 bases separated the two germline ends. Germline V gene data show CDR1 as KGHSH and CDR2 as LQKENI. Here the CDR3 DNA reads TGTGCCAGCTCAGACAGGCCCCGCAATCAGCCCCAGCATTTT. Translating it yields CASSDRPRNQPQHF. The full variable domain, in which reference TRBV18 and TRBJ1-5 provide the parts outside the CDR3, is NAGVMQNPRHLVRRRGQEARLRCSPMKGHSHVYWYRQLPEEGLKFMVYLQKENIIDESGMPKERFSAEFPKEGPSILRIQQVVRGDSAAYFCASSDRPRNQPQHFGDGTRLSIL.

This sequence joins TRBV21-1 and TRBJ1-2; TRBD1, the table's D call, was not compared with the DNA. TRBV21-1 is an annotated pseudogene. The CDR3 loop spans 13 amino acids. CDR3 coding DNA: TGTGCCAGCAGCAAAAGAATTGTGGCAGGCTACACCTTC. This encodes CASSKRIVAGYTF.

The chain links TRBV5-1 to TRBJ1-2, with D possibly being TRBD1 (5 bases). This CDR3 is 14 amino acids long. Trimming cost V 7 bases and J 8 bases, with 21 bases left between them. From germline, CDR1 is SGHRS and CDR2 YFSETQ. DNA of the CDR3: TGCGCCAGCGCGGGGGAGGGCAACGGTTTCGGCTACACCTTC. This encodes CASAGEGNGFGYTF.

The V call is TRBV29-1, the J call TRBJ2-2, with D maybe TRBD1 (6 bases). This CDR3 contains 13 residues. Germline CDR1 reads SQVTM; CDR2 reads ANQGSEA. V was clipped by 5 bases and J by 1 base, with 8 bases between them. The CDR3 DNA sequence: TGCAGCGTTAGAGGGGGGAACACCGGGGAGCTGTTTTTT. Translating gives CSVRGGNTGELFF.

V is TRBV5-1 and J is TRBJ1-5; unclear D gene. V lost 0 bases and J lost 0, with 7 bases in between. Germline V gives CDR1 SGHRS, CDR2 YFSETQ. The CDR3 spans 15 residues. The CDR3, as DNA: TGCGCCAGCAGCTTGGGATACAGTAGCAATCAGCCCCAGCATTTT. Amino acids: CASSLGYSSNQPQHF.

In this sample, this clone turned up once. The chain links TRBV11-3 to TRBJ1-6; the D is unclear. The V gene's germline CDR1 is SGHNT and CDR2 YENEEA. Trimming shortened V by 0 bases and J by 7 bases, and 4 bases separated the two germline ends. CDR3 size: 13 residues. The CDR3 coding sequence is TGTGCCAGCAGCTTAGAAGCGAATTCACCCCTCCACTTT. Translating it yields CASSLEANSPLHF.

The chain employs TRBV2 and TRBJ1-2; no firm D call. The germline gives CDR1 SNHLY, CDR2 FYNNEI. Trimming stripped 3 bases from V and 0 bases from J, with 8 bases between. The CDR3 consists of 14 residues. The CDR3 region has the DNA TGTGCCAGCAGTGATACCACAGCTAACTATGGCTACACCTTC. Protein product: CASSDTTANYGYTF.

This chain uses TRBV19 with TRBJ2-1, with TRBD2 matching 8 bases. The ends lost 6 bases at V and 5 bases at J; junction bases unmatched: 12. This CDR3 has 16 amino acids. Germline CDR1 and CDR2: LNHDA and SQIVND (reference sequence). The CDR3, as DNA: TGTGCCAGTAGCACTGACCATAGCGGGATTGACAATGAGCAGTTCTTC. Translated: CASSTDHSGIDNEQFF.

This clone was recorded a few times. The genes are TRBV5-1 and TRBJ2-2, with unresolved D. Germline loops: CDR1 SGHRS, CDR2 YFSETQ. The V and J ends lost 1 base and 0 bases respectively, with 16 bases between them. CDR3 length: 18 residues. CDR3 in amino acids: CASSLRVSQQPNTGELFF. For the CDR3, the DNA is TGCGCCAGCAGCTTGCGAGTGAGCCAACAGCCGAACACCGGGGAGCTGTTTTTT.

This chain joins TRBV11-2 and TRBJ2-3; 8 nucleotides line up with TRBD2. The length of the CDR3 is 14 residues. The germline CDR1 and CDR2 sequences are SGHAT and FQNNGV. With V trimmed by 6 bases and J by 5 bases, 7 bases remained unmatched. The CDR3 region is CASRYAGGIDTQYF. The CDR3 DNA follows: TGTGCCAGCAGATACGCGGGAGGCATAGATACGCAGTATTTT.

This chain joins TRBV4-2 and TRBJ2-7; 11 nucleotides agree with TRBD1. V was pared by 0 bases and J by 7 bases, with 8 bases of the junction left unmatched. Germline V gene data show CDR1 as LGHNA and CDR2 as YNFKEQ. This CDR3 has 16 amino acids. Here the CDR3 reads CASSQEGTGGIGEQYF. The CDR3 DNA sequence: TGTGCCAGCAGCCAAGAGGGGACAGGGGGGATTGGTGAGCAGTACTTC.

In DNA form, the CDR3 reads TGCAGCGTTGTGGTTAGCGGGGGCTACAATGAGCAGTTCTTC. This gives the protein CSVVVSGGYNEQFF. The V and J genes are TRBV29-1 and TRBJ2-1; 9 nucleotides agree with TRBD2. Unmatched junction bases numbered 4, after V lost 4 bases and J lost 3 bases. Germline V gene data show CDR1 as SQVTM and CDR2 as ANQGSEA. The CDR3 has 14 residues.

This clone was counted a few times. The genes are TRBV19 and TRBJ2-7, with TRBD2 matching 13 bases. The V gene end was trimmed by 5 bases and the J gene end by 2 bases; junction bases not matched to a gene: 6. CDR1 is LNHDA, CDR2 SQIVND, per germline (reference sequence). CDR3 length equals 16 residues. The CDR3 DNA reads TGTGCCAGTAGTTGGACTAGCGGGAGATTCGCCTACGAGCAGTACTTC. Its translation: CASSWTSGRFAYEQYF.

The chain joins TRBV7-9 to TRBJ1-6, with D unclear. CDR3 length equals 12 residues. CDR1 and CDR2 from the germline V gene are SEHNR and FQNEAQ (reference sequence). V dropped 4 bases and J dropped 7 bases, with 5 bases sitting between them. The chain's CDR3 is CASSSLNSPLHF. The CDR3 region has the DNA TGTGCCAGCAGCTCCCTCAATTCACCCCTCCACTTT. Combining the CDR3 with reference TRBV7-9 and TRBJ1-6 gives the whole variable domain DTGVSQNPRHKITKRGQNVTFRCDPISEHNRLYWYRQTLGQGPEFLTYFQNEAQLEKSRLLSDRFSAERPKGSFSTLEIQRTEQGDSAMYLCASSSLNSPLHFGNGTRLTVT.

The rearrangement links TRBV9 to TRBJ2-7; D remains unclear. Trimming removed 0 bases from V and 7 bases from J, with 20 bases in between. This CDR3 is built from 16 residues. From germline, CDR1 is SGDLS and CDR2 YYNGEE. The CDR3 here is CASSVAGGQIPPEQYF. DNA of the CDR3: TGTGCCAGCAGCGTAGCTGGTGGCCAAATTCCCCCGGAGCAGTACTTC.

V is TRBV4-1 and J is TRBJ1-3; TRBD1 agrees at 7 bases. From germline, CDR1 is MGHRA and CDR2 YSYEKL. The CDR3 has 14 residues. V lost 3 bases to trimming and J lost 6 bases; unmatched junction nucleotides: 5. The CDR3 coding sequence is TGCGCCAGCAGCCACGACAGGGCCCTAAACACCATATATTTT. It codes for CASSHDRALNTIYF.

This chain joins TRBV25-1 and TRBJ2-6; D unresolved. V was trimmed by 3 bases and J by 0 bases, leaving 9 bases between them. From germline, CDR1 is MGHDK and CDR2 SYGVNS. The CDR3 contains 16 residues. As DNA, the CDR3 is TGTGCCAGCAGTGACTCACCGAGCTCTGGGGCCAACGTCCTGACTTTC. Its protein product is CASSDSPSSGANVLTF.

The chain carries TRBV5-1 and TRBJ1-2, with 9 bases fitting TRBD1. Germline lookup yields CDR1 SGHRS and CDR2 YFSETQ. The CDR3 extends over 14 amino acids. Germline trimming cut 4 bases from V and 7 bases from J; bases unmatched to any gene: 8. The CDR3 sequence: CASSNDRGEAGYTF. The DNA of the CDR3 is TGCGCCAGCAGCAACGACAGGGGGGAGGCTGGCTACACCTTC.

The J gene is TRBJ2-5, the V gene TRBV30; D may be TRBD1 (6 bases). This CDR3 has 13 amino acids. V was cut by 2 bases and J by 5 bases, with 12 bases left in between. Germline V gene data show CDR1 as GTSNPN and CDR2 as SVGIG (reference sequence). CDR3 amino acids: CAWSWGLGETQYF. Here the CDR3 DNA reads TGTGCCTGGAGTTGGGGGCTTGGGGAGACCCAGTACTTC.

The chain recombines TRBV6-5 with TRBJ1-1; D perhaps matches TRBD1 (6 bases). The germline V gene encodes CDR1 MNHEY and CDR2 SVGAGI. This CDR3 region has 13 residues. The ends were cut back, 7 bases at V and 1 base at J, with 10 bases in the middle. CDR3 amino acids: CASTQDRNTEAFF. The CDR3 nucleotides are TGTGCCAGCACCCAGGACAGGAACACTGAAGCTTTCTTT.

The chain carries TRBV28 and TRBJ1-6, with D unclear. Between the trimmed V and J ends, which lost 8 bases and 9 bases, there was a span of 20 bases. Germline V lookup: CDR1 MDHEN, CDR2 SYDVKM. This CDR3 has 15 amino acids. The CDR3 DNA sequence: TGTGCCAGCGTCCTGGGAGGCCCTGGGGTTTCACCCCTCCACTTT. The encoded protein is CASVLGGPGVSPLHF.